Below are 14 T cell receptor beta chains sequenced from a single sample in a study of T cells in tuberculosis. TCRdb's copy holds only in-frame clones and misses some; the assay was immunoSEQ multiplex PCR. The sample holds approximately 29,000 clones, nearly 90% seen once. Input material: PBMCs. The receptor set was obtained from a donor aged 10-35 years with latent tuberculosis or without tuberculosis infection.

The chain couples TRBV5-4 to TRBJ2-5, with 9 bases lining up with TRBD1. This CDR3 has 14 residues. Germline V gene data show CDR1 as SGHNT and CDR2 as YYREEE (reference sequence). After removal of 9 bases from V and 5 bases from J, the junction contained 11 bases not matched to a gene. The CDR3 loop is CAIRRDREYETQYF. CDR3 sequence (DNA): TGTGCCATCCGCCGGGACAGGGAATACGAGACCCAGTACTTC. Supplemented by reference TRBV5-4 and TRBJ2-5, the full variable domain reads ETGVTQSPTHLIKTRGQQVTLRCSSQSGHNTVSWYQQALGQGPQFIFQYYREEENGRGNFPPRFSGLQFPNYSSELNVNALELDDSALYLCAIRRDREYETQYFGPGTRLLVL.

This chain uses TRBV5-1 with TRBJ2-7; D may be TRBD1 (6 bases). V lost 5 bases and J 3 bases, leaving 18 bases between the germline ends. Germline lookup yields CDR1 SGHRS and CDR2 YFSETQ. This CDR3 is built from 15 residues. The CDR3 nucleotides are TGCGCCAGCAGTGAGGACAGCCATCCCCTCTACGAGCAGTACTTC. It translates to CASSEDSHPLYEQYF.

This rearrangement joins TRBV9 to TRBJ2-5; perhaps TRBD2 as D (6 bases). Germline V CDR1 and CDR2: SGDLS, YYNGEE. The V gene lost 3 bases and the J gene lost 2 bases, with 17 bases spanning the gap. There are 16 residues in the CDR3. CDR3 nucleotides: TGTGCCAGCAGCGGCCTGCGGGCGGCGGGACAAGAGACCCAGTACTTC. Amino acids: CASSGLRAAGQETQYF.

Only one count was recorded for this clone. This chain connects TRBV19 to TRBJ2-3; D not resolved. The CDR3 is made up of 13 amino acids. With 5 bases removed from V and 5 bases from J, the gap between germline ends came to 11 bases. The V gene's germline CDR1 is LNHDA and CDR2 SQIVND (reference sequence). CDR3 sequence: CASSHIDQDTQYF. The CDR3, as DNA: TGTGCCAGTAGTCATATAGATCAAGATACGCAGTATTTT.

The V call is TRBV5-1, the J call TRBJ2-1, with 10 bases aligning to TRBD2. V lost 3 bases, J lost 6 bases, and 9 bases stayed unmatched. This CDR3 is 16 amino acids long. In germline, CDR1 is SGHRS, CDR2 YFSETQ. In DNA, the CDR3 is TGCGCCAGCAGCTCCCACGGACTAGCGGAAATCAATGAGCAGTTCTTC. Protein product: CASSSHGLAEINEQFF.

This sequence joins TRBV6-6 and TRBJ1-1; 7 nucleotides line up with TRBD1. The CDR3 is 14 amino acids. With V trimmed by 0 bases and J by 10 bases, 8 bases remained unmatched. Germline CDR1 reads MNHNY; CDR2 reads SVGAGI (reference sequence). The CDR3, as DNA: TGTGCCAGCAGTTACTCGAGACAGGGTGAAGGAGCTTTCTTT. This translates into CASSYSRQGEGAFF.

This clone was detected once. The chain is built from TRBV5-4 and TRBJ2-1, with 8 bases that match TRBD1. The CDR3 is made up of 13 amino acids. The V and J ends lost 7 bases and 8 bases, in that order; junction bases with no gene match: 8. CDR1 and CDR2 from the germline V gene are SGHNT and YYREEE (reference sequence). The CDR3 sequence: CASGRQGSDEQFF. DNA for the CDR3: TGTGCCAGCGGACGACAGGGGTCAGATGAGCAGTTCTTC.

The chain links TRBV27 to TRBJ2-7, with 7 bases aligning to TRBD1. The J segment lost 6 bases and the V segment lost 5 bases, leaving 13 bases of the junction unmatched. The V gene's germline CDR1 is MNHEY and CDR2 SMNVEV (reference sequence). The CDR3 runs to 15 residues. As DNA, the CDR3 is TGTGCCAGCAGTCCCATGGGCGGGCAGGGGGTCGAGCAGTACTTC. It encodes CASSPMGGQGVEQYF.

Only one count was recorded for this clone. J is TRBJ1-4 and V is TRBV19; 7 bases fit TRBD1. CDR1 and CDR2 (germline): LNHDA, SQIVND (reference sequence). V trimming: 1 base; J trimming: 5 bases; junction bases outside the gene matches: 10. The CDR3 has 17 residues. CDR3 nucleotide sequence: TGTGCCAGTAGTATAGTGACAGGGTGGCGGCAGAATGAAAAACTGTTTTTT. Residues: CASSIVTGWRQNEKLFF.

This sequence joins TRBV2 and TRBJ2-3, with 7 bases that match TRBD2. V shed 6 bases and J 5 bases; nucleotides not matched to a gene: 11. The CDR3 totals 15 residues. Germline V gene lookup returns CDR1 SNHLY and CDR2 FYNNEI. The CDR3 DNA follows: TGTGCCAGCAGCCTACTACCGGGACTACGAGATACGCAGTATTTT. Translation: CASSLLPGLRDTQYF.

The gene calls are TRBV28 and TRBJ2-2, with 8 positions matching TRBD1. The CDR3 length is 14 residues. The germline CDR1 and CDR2 sequences are MDHEN and SYDVKM. V lost 6 bases and J lost 4; bases outside the gene matches: 4. The CDR3 spells CASRPDRATGELFF. The CDR3 DNA reads TGTGCCAGCAGACCGGACAGGGCCACCGGGGAGCTGTTTTTT.

This chain links TRBV19 with TRBJ2-7; possibly TRBD1 for D (5 bases). The V end lost 6 bases, the J end lost 3 bases, and 9 bases lay between the germline ends. The CDR3 spans 12 residues. CDR1 LNHDA and CDR2 SQIVND come from the germline V gene (reference sequence). The CDR3 coding sequence is TGTGCCAGTAGCAGAACAGGCTACGAGCAGTACTTC. Translated, it gives CASSRTGYEQYF.

The V gene is TRBV6-5, the J gene TRBJ1-1; 7 bases match TRBD1. The V and J ends lost 5 bases and 7 bases, in that order; junction bases with no gene match: 10. CDR1 and CDR2 (germline): MNHEY, SVGAGI. The length of the CDR3 is 14 residues. The CDR3 sequence: CASSKGTAGVEAFF. In DNA, the CDR3 is TGTGCCAGCAGTAAAGGGACAGCTGGGGTTGAAGCTTTCTTT.

The V and J genes are TRBV15 and TRBJ2-7; perhaps TRBD1 as D (6 bases). Germline-derived CDR1 and CDR2 are LNHNV and YYDKDF (reference sequence). Trimming cost V 1 base and J 3 bases, with 13 bases left between them. This CDR3 has 15 residues. The CDR3 loop is CATSRVQGDLYEQYF. DNA for the CDR3: TGTGCCACCAGCAGAGTACAGGGTGACCTCTACGAGCAGTACTTC.